This T cell receptor beta chain is from a study of cytomegalovirus exposure and HLA in healthy donors. Study background: In terms of ancestry, the Caucasian-associated cluster contained roughly 81% of the approximately 400 genotyped donors.

In the case of this clone: Antigen: not known.

Study results and caveats: Most TCR beta V segments were productive about 87% or about 30% of the time in an earlier analysis. In all likelihood, a cluster of highly shared sequence variants was a sequencing artifact.

The CDR3 has 16 residues. Germline V gene lookup returns CDR1 LNHDA and CDR2 SQIVND (reference sequence). The J segment lost 11 bases and the V segment lost 4 bases, leaving 18 bases of the junction unmatched. Primers: 60 Vbeta forward and 13 Jbeta reverse. Assay: immunoSEQ multiplex PCR; the TCRdb copy retains only in-frame clones and omits some. The sample lists more than 85,000 clones, about 83% occurring once. Material for sequencing was PBMCs. The chain links TRBV19 to TRBJ2-3; TRBD2 matches at 7 bases. The clonotype was recovered from a man aged 18 to 30 in good health and CMV-seronegative. CDR3 sequence: CASSTGGRASAGMQYF. The CDR3 bases are TGTGCCAGTAGTACCGGAGGGAGGGCCTCGGCGGGAATGCAGTATTTT.